This record covers a single T cell receptor (beta chain). Antigen: not known. CDR3 length: 11 amino acids. The junction had 1 base not matched to a gene; V was cut back by 5 bases and J by 7 bases. Germline CDR1 SNHLY, CDR2 FYNNEI. Assay: immunoSEQ multiplex PCR; the TCRdb copy retains only in-frame clones and omits some. The sample includes under 65,000 clones, 75% to 85% seen only once; the top ten take 8.5%. These data are taken from a study of radiotherapy plus CTLA-4 blockade in lung cancer. Study-level findings and limits: Following radiotherapy plus ipilimumab, tumor-derived TCR clones expanded in the blood.

This receptor was taken from a human donor with non-small cell lung cancer who had a complete response to radiotherapy plus ipilimumab. Sequenced material: peripheral blood, taken from a patient treated with radiotherapy plus ipilimumab. V usage is TRBV2 and J usage is TRBJ1-2, with 7 bases fitting TRBD1. Here the CDR3 DNA reads TGTGCCAGCAGTCGACAGGGTGGCTACACCTTC. Translated: CASSRQGGYTF.